This is a list of T cell receptor beta chains from one sample in a study of blood T cells in healthy people across ages. TCRdb reanalysed the 5' RACE reads using MiXCR and keeps one entry per CDR3 protein. The table records approximately 1,100,000 distinct CDR3 sequences, over 35% of them present only once. The sample was blood. The receptors were sampled from a woman aged 60-75 years in good health. CDR3s include the opening cysteine and the closing phenylalanine or tryptophan. D genes are given only for firm matches. Some rows mark clone size as missing; the rest say once, few, many or name a class of expanded clone.

>TRBD2|TRBV2|12|TRBJ2-7|-
TGTGCCGGTGGCGCGGGGGTTGGCGAGCAGTACTTC
CAGGAGVGEQYF
>TRBD1|TRBV7-6|13|TRBJ1-1|-
TGTGCCAGCAGCCCCCCGGACAGGCTTGAAGCTTTCTTT
CASSPPDRLEAFF
>TRBD1|TRBV5-1|15|TRBJ1-4|-
TGCGCCAGCAGCTCCTTGACAGGGAATCGTGAAAAACTGTTTTTT
CASSSLTGNREKLFF
>TRBD2|TRBV7-2|15|TRBJ2-1|-
TGTGCCAGCAGCCTTACTAGCGGGCATGGTGGTGAGCAGTTCTTC
CASSLTSGHGGEQFF
>-|TRBV10-3|16|TRBJ2-5|-
TGTGCCATCAGCGTTGAATACGGGGGGCAGAAAGAGACCCAGTACTTC
CAISVEYGGQKETQYF
>-|TRBV6-5|16|TRBJ1-3|-
TGTGCCAGCAGTTACGGGATAGGGGTCTCTGGAAACACCATATATTTT
CASSYGIGVSGNTIYF
>-|TRBV28|14|TRBJ2-1|-
TGTGCCAGCAGTCCCTCTTCAGGGGAGGCTGAGCAGTTCTTC
CASSPSSGEAEQFF
>-|TRBV20-1|15|TRBJ2-7|-
TGCAGTGCAGACCCCCTGACGGATTCTACCTACGAGCAGTACTTC
CSADPLTDSTYEQYF
>TRBD2|TRBV12-3/TRBV12-4|15|TRBJ2-3|few
TGTGCCAGCATTCCCGGACTAGCGGTAGGGGATACGCAGTATTTT
CASIPGLAVGDTQYF
>-|TRBV9|17|TRBJ2-1|-
TGTGCCAGCAGCCCCGGGTTTGCCCTCAGCTCCTACAATGAGCAGTTCTTC
CASSPGFALSSYNEQFF
>TRBD1|TRBV28|16|TRBJ1-5|few
TGTGCCAGCAGTTTTTTGGGACAGGGGGCTTTTCAGCCCCAGCATTTT
CASSFLGQGAFQPQHF
>-|TRBV5-1|15|TRBJ1-2|-
TGCGCCAGCAGCTTGGTAGGCTCCGAGATTGATGGCTACACCTTC
CASSLVGSEIDGYTF
>TRBD1|TRBV18|15|TRBJ2-7|-
TGTGCCAGCTCACCACTAGGACAGGGGAACTACGAGCAGTACTTC
CASSPLGQGNYEQYF
>-|TRBV7-2|15|TRBJ2-5|-
TGTGCCAGCAGCTGGAGCGGGACACGAGGAGAGACCCAGTACTTC
CASSWSGTRGETQYF